The rows below give T cell receptor beta chains drawn from one sample of a study of blood T cells in healthy people across ages. TCRdb reprocessed the 5' RACE reads via MiXCR and lists one record per CDR3 protein. The data contain around 400,000 distinct CDR3 sequences, over 45% of them singletons. Specimen: blood. These receptors were obtained from a man in his sixties in good health. CDR3s include the opening cysteine and the closing phenylalanine or tryptophan. The D gene is left open where the match is weak. Not all rows give a size; the values are once, few, many and, for expanded clones, a class.

d_gene | j_gene | v_gene | abundance | CDR3nt | CDR3aa
TRBD2 | TRBJ2-7 | TRBV28 | - | TGTGCCAGCAGCCCCGTTTTTAATTCAGCGGGAGGGGGGGCCTACGAGCAGTACTTC | CASSPVFNSAGGGAYEQYF
TRBD2 | TRBJ2-3 | TRBV5-1 | - | TGCGCCAGCAGCTTAGAGCGGGAGTTGGAAGATACGCAGTATTTT | CASSLERELEDTQYF
TRBD1 | TRBJ1-1 | TRBV5-5 | - | TGTGCCAGCAGCTTGGTACAGGGGGCGGCTTTCTTT | CASSLVQGAAFF
TRBD2 | TRBJ2-7 | TRBV20-1 | - | TGCAGTGCCAGGACTAGCGGGAGATCCTACGAGCAGTACTTC | CSARTSGRSYEQYF
TRBD1 | TRBJ2-1 | TRBV4-3 | - | TGCGCCAGCAGCCACCGAGTGACAGGGGCCTACAATGAGCAGTTCTTC | CASSHRVTGAYNEQFF
TRBD2 | TRBJ2-1 | TRBV11-2 | many | TGTGCCAGCAGCCCCCCCCTAGCGGGACCACCTCGGAATGAGCAGTTCTTC | CASSPPLAGPPRNEQFF
TRBD1 | TRBJ1-6 | TRBV20-1 | - | TGCAGTGCCCAGACAGGGTCTTCACCCCCCCACTTT | CSAQTGSSPPHF
TRBD2 | TRBJ2-5 | TRBV5-1 | many | TGCGCCAGCAGCTTGCCCGCTAGCGGTGAAGGAGAGACCCAGTACTTC | CASSLPASGEGETQYF
- | TRBJ2-6 | TRBV2 | - | TGTGCCAGCACAGGGGACCAGCCCTCTGGGGCCAACGTCCTGACTTTC | CASTGDQPSGANVLTF
TRBD1 | TRBJ2-7 | TRBV20-1 | - | TGCAGTGCTAAAGCCGGGACAGGGATAAACGAGCAGTACTTC | CSAKAGTGINEQYF
- | TRBJ2-2 | TRBV7-9 | many | TGTGCCGCAGACAGTGCGAACACCGGGGAGCTGTTTTTT | CAADSANTGELFF
- | TRBJ2-5 | TRBV12-3/TRBV12-4 | - | TGTGCCAGCAGGTCGGGCCAAAGCTGGGGCGAGACCCAGTACTTC | CASRSGQSWGETQYF
- | TRBJ1-6 | TRBV20-1 | once | TGCAGTGCTAGAGCCGGGGGGGGCGCAGGATCACCCCTCCACTTT | CSARAGGGAGSPLHF
- | TRBJ2-3 | TRBV6-5 | - | TGTGCCAGCAGGGCCTCGGGTGGTACGCAGTATTTT | CASRASGGTQYF
TRBD2 | TRBJ2-1 | TRBV18 | - | TGTGCCAGCTCACCACGTACTAGCGGGGGGCACAATGAGCAGTTCTTC | CASSPRTSGGHNEQFF
TRBD1 | TRBJ2-5 | TRBV19 | - | TGTGCCAGTAGCCCAGGACAGGTCCCGTACCAAGAGACCCAGTACTTC | CASSPGQVPYQETQYF
TRBD2 | TRBJ2-7 | TRBV7-8 | few | TGTGCCAGCAGCTTAACTAGCGGGCGGGAGCAGTACTTC | CASSLTSGREQYF
TRBD2 | TRBJ2-1 | TRBV5-5 | - | TGTGCCAGCAGCCCGGAAGGGACTAGCGGGAGAGGGCAGTTCTTC | CASSPEGTSGRGQFF
TRBD1 | TRBJ2-7 | TRBV3-1 | - | TGTGCCAGCAGCCAAGCAGGACAGGGTTTTTTGTCCTACGAGCAGTACTTC | CASSQAGQGFLSYEQYF
- | TRBJ1-1 | TRBV20-1 | many | TGCAGTGCATCCGTCAACACTGAAGCTTTCTTT | CSASVNTEAFF
TRBD2 | TRBJ2-1 | TRBV6-2/TRBV6-3 | - | TGTGCCAGCAGTCAAGCGGGGCTAAATGAGCAGTTCTTC | CASSQAGLNEQFF